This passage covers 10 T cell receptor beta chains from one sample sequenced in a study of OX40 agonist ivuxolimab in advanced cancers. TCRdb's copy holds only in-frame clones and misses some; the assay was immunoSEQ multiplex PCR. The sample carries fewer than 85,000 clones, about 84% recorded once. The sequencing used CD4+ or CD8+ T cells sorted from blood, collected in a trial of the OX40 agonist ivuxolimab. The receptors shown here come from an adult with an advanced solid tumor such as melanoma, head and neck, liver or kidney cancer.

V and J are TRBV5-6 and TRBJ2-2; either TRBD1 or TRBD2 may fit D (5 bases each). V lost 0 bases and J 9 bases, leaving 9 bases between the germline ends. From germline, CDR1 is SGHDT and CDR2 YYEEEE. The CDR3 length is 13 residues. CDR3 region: CASSLARGRELFF. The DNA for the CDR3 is TGTGCCAGCAGCTTGGCACGGGGCCGGGAGCTGTTTTTT.

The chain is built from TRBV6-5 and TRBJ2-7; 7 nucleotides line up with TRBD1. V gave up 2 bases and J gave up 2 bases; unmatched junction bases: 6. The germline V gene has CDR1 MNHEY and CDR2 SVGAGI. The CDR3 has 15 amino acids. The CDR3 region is CASSYKAGGPYEQYF. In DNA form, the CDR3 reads TGTGCCAGCAGTTACAAGGCAGGGGGACCCTACGAGCAGTACTTC.

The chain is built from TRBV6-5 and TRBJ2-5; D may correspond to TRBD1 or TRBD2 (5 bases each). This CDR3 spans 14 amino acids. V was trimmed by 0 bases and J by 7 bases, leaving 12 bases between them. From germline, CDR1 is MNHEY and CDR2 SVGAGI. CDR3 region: CASSYSRGGGTQYF. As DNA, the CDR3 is TGTGCCAGCAGTTACTCGAGGGGCGGCGGGACCCAGTACTTC.

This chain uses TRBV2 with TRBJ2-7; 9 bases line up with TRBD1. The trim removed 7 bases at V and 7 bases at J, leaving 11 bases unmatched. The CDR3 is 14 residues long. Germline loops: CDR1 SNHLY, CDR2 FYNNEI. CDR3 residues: CASTAADRGGEQYF. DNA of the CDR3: TGTGCCAGCACCGCGGCGGACAGGGGTGGGGAGCAGTACTTC. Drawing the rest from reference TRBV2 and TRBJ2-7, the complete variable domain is EPEVTQTPSHQVTQMGQEVILRCVPISNHLYFYWYRQILGQKVEFLVSFYNNEISEKSEIFDDQFSVERPDGSNFTLKIRSTKLEDSAMYFCASTAADRGGEQYFGPGTRLTVT.

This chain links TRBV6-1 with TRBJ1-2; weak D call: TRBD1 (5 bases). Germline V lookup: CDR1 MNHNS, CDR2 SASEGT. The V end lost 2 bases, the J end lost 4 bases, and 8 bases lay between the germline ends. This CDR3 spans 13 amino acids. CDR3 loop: CASSERQFYGYTF. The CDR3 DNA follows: TGTGCCAGCAGTGAACGACAGTTCTATGGCTACACCTTC.

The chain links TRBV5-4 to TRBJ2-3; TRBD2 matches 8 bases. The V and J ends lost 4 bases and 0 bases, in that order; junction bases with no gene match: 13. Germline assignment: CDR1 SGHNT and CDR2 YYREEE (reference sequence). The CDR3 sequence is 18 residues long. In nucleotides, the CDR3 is TGTGCCAGCAGCCCCAGGTCCCGGCGGGAGGTCAGCACAGATACGCAGTATTTT. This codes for CASSPRSRREVSTDTQYF.

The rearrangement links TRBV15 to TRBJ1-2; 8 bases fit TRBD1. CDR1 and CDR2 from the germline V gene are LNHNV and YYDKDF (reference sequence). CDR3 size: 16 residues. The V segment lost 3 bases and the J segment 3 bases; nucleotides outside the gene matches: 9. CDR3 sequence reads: CATSSDPGGNDYGYTF. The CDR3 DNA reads TGTGCCACCAGCAGCGACCCAGGGGGCAACGACTATGGCTACACCTTC.

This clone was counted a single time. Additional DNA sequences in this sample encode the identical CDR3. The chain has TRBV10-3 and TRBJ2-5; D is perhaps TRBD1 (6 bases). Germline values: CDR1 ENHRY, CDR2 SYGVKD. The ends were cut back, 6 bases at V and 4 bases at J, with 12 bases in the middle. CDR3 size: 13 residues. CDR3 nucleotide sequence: TGTGCCATCAGACCACAGGGTGGAGAGACCCAGTACTTC. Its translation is CAIRPQGGETQYF.

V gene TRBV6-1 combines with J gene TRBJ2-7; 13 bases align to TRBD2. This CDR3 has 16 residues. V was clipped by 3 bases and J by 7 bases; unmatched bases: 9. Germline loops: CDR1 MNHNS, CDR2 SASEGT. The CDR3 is CASSDVGLAGVGEQYF. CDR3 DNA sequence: TGTGCCAGCAGTGATGTTGGACTAGCGGGAGTAGGAGAGCAGTACTTC.

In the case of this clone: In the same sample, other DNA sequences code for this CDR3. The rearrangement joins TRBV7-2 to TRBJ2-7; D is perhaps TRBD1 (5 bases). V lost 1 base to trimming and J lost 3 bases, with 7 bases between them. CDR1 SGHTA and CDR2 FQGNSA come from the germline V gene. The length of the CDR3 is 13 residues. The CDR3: CASSLGRDYEQYF. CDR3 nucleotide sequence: TGTGCCAGCAGCTTAGGCAGGGACTACGAGCAGTACTTC. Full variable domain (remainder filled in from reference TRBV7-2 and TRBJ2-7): GAGVSQSPSNKVTEKGKDVELRCDPISGHTALYWYRQSLGQGLEFLIYFQGNSAPDKSGLPSDRFSAERTGGSVSTLTIQRTQQEDSAVYLCASSLGRDYEQYFGPGTRLTVT.